The 29 T cell receptor beta chains below come from one sample, sequenced in a study of spatial heterogeneity in lung cancer. MiXCR, applied by TCRdb to the 5' RACE reads, yields one record per CDR3 protein. The table lists some 110,000 distinct CDR3 sequences, 9% to 15% of them singletons. Described time point: blood at routine non-recurrence follow-up after resection. Whole RNA, isolated from tumor, nontumor lung or frozen PBMC, was sequenced without prior sorting. Source: PBMCs, taken at follow-up. These TCRs come from a male donor with early-stage non-small cell lung cancer.

The gene calls are TRBV2 and TRBJ1-2, with TRBD1 matching over 8 bases. The CDR3 totals 16 residues. J was trimmed by 0 bases and V by 4 bases; bases with no gene match: 7. Germline V gene data show CDR1 as SNHLY and CDR2 as FYNNEI. CDR3 in amino acids: CASSVGQGPANYGYTF. In DNA form, the CDR3 reads TGTGCCAGCAGTGTAGGACAGGGACCAGCTAACTATGGCTACACCTTC.

This clonotype came up many times. This chain connects TRBV10-3 to TRBJ2-7; D not certain. Trimming pared 3 bases from V and 3 bases from J, leaving 6 bases between. Germline CDR1 reads ENHRY; CDR2 reads SYGVKD. This CDR3 contains 12 residues. CDR3 residues: CAISDQFYEQYF. The DNA for the CDR3 is TGTGCCATCAGTGACCAGTTCTACGAGCAGTACTTC.

This clonotype was seen a handful of times. Here the CDR3 DNA reads TGTGCCAGCAGTGAGACAGGTATGAACACTGAAGCTTTCTTT. Translated, it gives CASSETGMNTEAFF. The chain joins TRBV28 to TRBJ1-1; TRBD1 is a possible D gene (6 bases). Germline V CDR1 and CDR2: MDHEN, SYDVKM. Between the trimmed V and J ends, which lost 5 bases and 0 bases, there was a span of 10 bases. The CDR3 has 14 amino acids.

Turning to this clonotype: This sequence may be a read error, since a much larger clone differs from it by one base. V gene TRBV5-8 combines with J gene TRBJ1-2; the D is unclear. Between the trimmed V and J ends, which lost 0 bases and 4 bases, there was a span of 10 bases. There are 14 residues in the CDR3. Germline loops: CDR1 SGHTS, CDR2 YDEGEE. The CDR3 DNA follows: TGTGCCAGCAGCTTGGAGGCGGGCCTCTATGGCTACACCTTC. This codes for CASSLEAGLYGYTF.

This clonotype has a handful of counts. The genes are TRBV11-2 and TRBJ2-7, with a weak D call TRBD1 (6 bases). The V end was cut by 5 bases, the J end by 2 bases, with 16 bases between. Germline CDR1 and CDR2: SGHAT and FQNNGV. The length of the CDR3 is 15 residues. The CDR3: CASSLLRTATYEQYF. The DNA of the CDR3 is TGTGCCAGCAGCCTCCTGCGGACAGCAACCTACGAGCAGTACTTC.

The genes are TRBV30 and TRBJ2-2, with no clear D. The CDR3 runs 13 residues. The germline V gene encodes CDR1 GTSNPN and CDR2 SVGIG (reference sequence). V lost 5 bases and J 6 bases, leaving 13 bases between the germline ends. CDR3 sequence (DNA): TGTGCCTGGGGCCGTTTCGAGTCCGGGGAGCTGTTTTTT. Its translation: CAWGRFESGELFF.

This clonotype was seen ten or more times. V is TRBV29-1 and J is TRBJ1-1, with TRBD1 matching over 9 bases. This CDR3 spans 11 amino acids. Germline V gene data show CDR1 as SQVTM and CDR2 as ANQGSEA. The CDR3 DNA is TGCAGTGGTACAGGGGGCGGTGAAGCTTTCTTT. Protein product: CSGTGGGEAFF. Combining the CDR3 with reference TRBV29-1 and TRBJ1-1 gives the whole variable domain SAVISQKPSRDICQRGTSLTIQCQVDSQVTMMFWYRQQPGQSLTLIATANQGSEATYESGFVIDKFPISRPNLTFSTLTVSNMSPEDSSIYLCSGTGGGEAFFGQGTRLTVV.

This clonotype was observed many times. This chain joins TRBV20-1 and TRBJ1-6; possibly TRBD1 for D (6 bases). Germline CDR1 DFQATT, CDR2 SNEGSKA (reference sequence). The ends were cut back, 5 bases at V and 12 bases at J, with 20 bases in the middle. The CDR3 loop spans 14 amino acids. The CDR3 nucleotides read TGCAGTGCTCCAGACGGGGGCACCGTAAGACCCCTCCACTTT. Residues: CSAPDGGTVRPLHF.

At least ten counts were recorded for this clonotype. The gene calls are TRBV24-1 and TRBJ2-5; possibly TRBD2 for D (7 bases). The CDR3 is 15 amino acids. CDR1 and CDR2 (germline): KGHDR, SFDVKD. Trimming pared 3 bases from V and 5 bases from J, leaving 15 bases between. CDR3 region: CATSDPLQGGETQYF. CDR3 nucleotides: TGTGCCACCAGTGATCCTCTACAGGGAGGGGAGACCCAGTACTTC.

The V gene is TRBV24-1, the J gene TRBJ2-1; D is possibly TRBD1 or TRBD2 (5 bases each). Looked up from germline, CDR1 is KGHDR and CDR2 is SFDVKD. V lost 2 bases to trimming and J lost 2 bases, with 9 bases between them. This CDR3 has 15 residues. The CDR3 DNA reads TGTGCCACCAGTGATTCGGGACGGACCTACAATGAGCAGTTCTTC. It translates to CATSDSGRTYNEQFF.

This clonotype turned up a few times. This sequence joins TRBV24-1 and TRBJ2-1, with D possibly matching TRBD2 (5 bases). This CDR3 has 13 amino acids. The V gene's germline CDR1 is KGHDR and CDR2 SFDVKD. Trimming took 4 bases from V and 8 from J, leaving 11 bases between them. DNA for the CDR3: TGTGCCACCAGTGACCTAGCCAGCGATGAGCAGTTCTTC. Protein sequence: CATSDLASDEQFF.

This clonotype was found a few times. This chain uses TRBV28 with TRBJ1-2, with D unresolved. Trimming removed 5 bases at V and 8 bases at J, with 12 bases between. This CDR3 has 12 residues. In germline, CDR1 is MDHEN, CDR2 SYDVKM. In DNA, the CDR3 is TGTGCCAGCAGTCCCCCTTCGGGAGGCTACACCTTC. Its protein product is CASSPPSGGYTF.

The V call is TRBV11-2, the J call TRBJ1-4, with no clear D. Trimming left V 4 bases short and J 0 bases short, with 12 bases between. The CDR3 is 16 amino acids. Germline V CDR1 and CDR2: SGHAT, FQNNGV. In DNA form, the CDR3 reads TGTGCCAGCAGCTCATTGGACCGAGCAACTAATGAAAAACTGTTTTTT. As protein: CASSSLDRATNEKLFF.

This chain uses TRBV29-1 with TRBJ2-3; D tentatively fits TRBD1 or TRBD2 (6 bases each). Germline CDR1 reads SQVTM; CDR2 reads ANQGSEA. The V end lost 0 bases, the J end lost 1 base, and 17 bases lay between the germline ends. The CDR3 runs 17 residues. DNA for the CDR3: TGCAGCGTTGAAGAAAGCTATCGGGGGCCGGGCACAGATACGCAGTATTTT. Its translation is CSVEESYRGPGTDTQYF.

This clonotype occurred many times. The V call is TRBV29-1, the J call TRBJ2-7; tentatively, D is TRBD1 or TRBD2 (6 bases each). The length of the CDR3 is 14 residues. Germline V gives CDR1 SQVTM, CDR2 ANQGSEA. V was clipped by 1 base and J by 6 bases, with 16 bases between them. In DNA form, the CDR3 reads TGCAGCGTTGAAGCACCAAGGGGGGCTGGCGAGCAGTACTTC. Translated: CSVEAPRGAGEQYF.

This clonotype was recorded many times. The V call is TRBV7-3, the J call TRBJ2-1; D not certain. The CDR3 length is 14 residues. CDR1 SGHTA and CDR2 FQGTGA come from the germline V gene. Deletions cut 4 bases from V and 8 bases from J, with 15 bases between. In nucleotides, the CDR3 is TGTGCCAGCAGCTCCGACGGGCCGTTAGATGAGCAGTTCTTC. Its protein product is CASSSDGPLDEQFF.

This clonotype was counted only a few times. This sequence joins TRBV10-3 and TRBJ1-6; the match to TRBD1 covers 9 bases. The germline gives CDR1 ENHRY, CDR2 SYGVKD. This CDR3 has 16 amino acids. V was clipped by 6 bases and J by 10 bases; unmatched bases: 13. The DNA of the CDR3 is TGTGCCATCAGAAATACAGGGGGCTCCCAGGGATCACCCCTCCACTTT. Translated: CAIRNTGGSQGSPLHF.

This clonotype was found once. This rearrangement joins TRBV6-5 to TRBJ1-1; D ambiguous. CDR3 length: 11 amino acids. V was shortened by 9 bases and J by 1 base, with 6 bases between the two germline ends. Germline-derived CDR1 and CDR2 are MNHEY and SVGAGI. The CDR3 reads CASLQNTEAFF. CDR3 coding DNA: TGTGCCAGTTTACAGAACACTGAAGCTTTCTTT.

This chain links TRBV24-1 with TRBJ1-4, with TRBD1 matching over 10 bases. This CDR3 spans 15 amino acids. J lost 8 bases, V lost 4 bases, and 6 bases had no gene match. Per germline, CDR1 KGHDR and CDR2 SFDVKD. The CDR3 region is CATSEGQGFREKLFF. CDR3 DNA sequence: TGTGCCACCAGTGAGGGACAGGGGTTTCGAGAAAAACTGTTTTTT.

This clonotype showed up just a few times. The rearrangement joins TRBV2 to TRBJ1-1, with no clear D. Germline CDR1 and CDR2: SNHLY and FYNNEI. Trimming pared 7 bases from V and 0 bases from J, leaving 9 bases between. The CDR3 extends over 13 amino acids. CDR3 sequence reads: CASTQDLNTEAFF. Written as DNA, the CDR3 is TGTGCCAGCACCCAGGACCTGAACACTGAAGCTTTCTTT.

This clonotype was observed at least ten times. This chain uses TRBV28 with TRBJ1-5, with 7 bases aligning to TRBD1. CDR3 length: 18 residues. The V and J ends lost 4 bases and 0 bases, in that order; junction bases with no gene match: 12. Germline lookup yields CDR1 MDHEN and CDR2 SYDVKM. The CDR3, as DNA: TGTGCCAGCAGTTCCAGGACAGGTAGACGATCTAGCAATCAGCCCCAGCATTTT. Protein product: CASSSRTGRRSSNQPQHF.

The gene calls are TRBV6-1 and TRBJ1-1; the match to TRBD1 covers 7 bases. The CDR3 has 13 residues. Germline CDR1 is MNHNS and CDR2 is SASEGT. After removal of 6 bases from V and 3 bases from J, the junction contained 4 bases not matched to a gene. CDR3 protein: CASREGAYTEAFF. As DNA, the CDR3 is TGTGCCAGCAGGGAGGGGGCGTACACTGAAGCTTTCTTT.

The V call is TRBV14, the J call TRBJ2-1, with D perhaps matching TRBD1 (5 bases). This CDR3 contains 15 residues. Trimming removed 2 bases from V and 4 bases from J, with 12 bases in between. Per the germline V gene, CDR1 is SGHDN and CDR2 is FVKESK. The CDR3 DNA reads TGTGCCAGCAGCCAACATGTAGGGGTTTACAATGAGCAGTTCTTC. It encodes CASSQHVGVYNEQFF.

This clonotype was detected a few times. The chain joins TRBV20-1 to TRBJ1-1; D not resolved. Germline values: CDR1 DFQATT, CDR2 SNEGSKA (reference sequence). This CDR3 is 13 amino acids long. With 4 bases removed from V and 8 bases from J, the gap between germline ends came to 17 bases. CDR3 coding DNA: TGCAGTGCTATCGCGGACTTAGCCGCCGAAGCTTTCTTT. It codes for CSAIADLAAEAFF.

This clonotype has just a few counts. V gene TRBV6-2 or TRBV6-3 combines with J gene TRBJ2-7; D is uncertain. V dropped 1 base and J dropped 0 bases, with 13 bases sitting between them. The germline CDR1 and CDR2 sequences are MNHEY and SVGEGT. The CDR3 extends over 16 amino acids. In DNA, the CDR3 is TGTGCCAGCAGTTACTTCCCGGTCCCTAGCTCCTACGAGCAGTACTTC. This translates into CASSYFPVPSSYEQYF.

This clonotype was found a few times. CDR3 DNA sequence: TGTGCCAGCACTAGCGGGGGTTGGGCAGATACGCAGTATTTT. This codes for CASTSGGWADTQYF. The chain couples TRBV9 to TRBJ2-3, with 10 nucleotides matching TRBD2. With 6 bases clipped from V and 4 bases from J, the junction kept 5 bases outside the gene matches. CDR1 SGDLS and CDR2 YYNGEE come from the germline V gene. This CDR3 spans 14 amino acids.

This clonotype showed up just a few times. A much larger clone sits a single nucleotide away, making a read error possible. This chain links TRBV3-1 with TRBJ2-5; no clear D gene. Trimming stripped 0 bases from V and 6 bases from J, with 5 bases between. The CDR3 is 12 amino acids. Germline CDR1 and CDR2: LGHDT and YNNKEL (reference sequence). The CDR3 protein is CASSQDMKTQYF. For the CDR3, the DNA is TGTGCCAGCAGCCAAGATATGAAGACCCAGTACTTC.

This clonotype was seen ten or more times. The chain is built from TRBV27 and TRBJ2-7, with TRBD2 matching 12 bases. Germline trimming cut 2 bases from V and 2 bases from J; bases unmatched to any gene: 7. Per the germline V gene, CDR1 is MNHEY and CDR2 is SMNVEV (reference sequence). This CDR3 region has 17 residues. The DNA of the CDR3 is TGTGCCAGCAGTTTAATGACTAGCGGGGGTCGAGCCTACGAGCAGTACTTC. Translating it yields CASSLMTSGGRAYEQYF.

There are many counts of this clonotype. V and J are TRBV28 and TRBJ1-1; D is possibly TRBD1 (5 bases). V was clipped by 8 bases and J by 6 bases, with 16 bases between them. The CDR3 consists of 13 residues. Germline V CDR1 and CDR2: MDHEN, SYDVKM. CDR3 sequence (DNA): TGTGCCAGCGGGCAGGGAATCCGGGCTGAAGCTTTCTTT. It encodes CASGQGIRAEAFF.